The 9 T cell receptor beta chains in this list originate from one sample, sequenced in a study of T cells in Graves' hyperthyroidism and ophthalmopathy. The TCR beta CDR3 regions underwent amplification using RNA transcripts as the source. TCR CDR3 regions were first amplified by RT-PCR with HTBI primers. TCRdb independently ran MiXCR on the multiplex PCR reads; one entry per CDR3 protein. This table has about 350,000 distinct CDR3 sequences, roughly 14% appearing once. The sequenced sample consisted of blood. These receptors were obtained from a woman aged 30 to 39 with Graves' hyperthyroidism.

This clonotype was seen repeatedly, ten times or more. The chain uses TRBV6-2 or TRBV6-3 and TRBJ1-5; 9 nucleotides agree with TRBD1. The germline V gene encodes CDR1 MNHEY and CDR2 SVGEGT. Trimming removed 5 bases from V and 6 bases from J; junction bases left unmatched: 8. This CDR3 is 15 amino acids long. CDR3 protein: CASSDGTGMGQPQHF. The CDR3 nucleotides read TGTGCCAGCAGTGACGGGACAGGGATGGGTCAGCCCCAGCATTTT.

This clonotype was counted at least ten times. The chain uses TRBV10-3 and TRBJ1-1, with 7 bases aligning to TRBD1. The CDR3 is 15 amino acids. CDR1 and CDR2 from the germline V gene are ENHRY and SYGVKD. With 4 bases clipped from V and 3 bases from J, the junction kept 8 bases outside the gene matches. CDR3 bases: TGTGCCATCAGTGCCGACAGGGAGGGGGACACTGAAGCTTTCTTT. Translated, it gives CAISADREGDTEAFF.

This clonotype was counted many times. The CDR3 DNA reads TGTGCCACCAGTGATTTCCAAGCGGGAGAGGCAGATACGCAGTATTTT. This encodes CATSDFQAGEADTQYF. The rearrangement links TRBV24-1 to TRBJ2-3; 8 positions match TRBD2. CDR1 and CDR2 (germline): KGHDR, SFDVKD. There are 16 residues in the CDR3. V lost 1 base to trimming and J lost 4 bases; unmatched junction nucleotides: 6.

Ten or more counts support this clonotype. CDR3 protein: CASSTGLYEQYF. The CDR3 region has the DNA TGTGCCAGCAGTACGGGACTTTACGAGCAGTACTTC. The chain combines TRBV12-3 or TRBV12-4 with TRBJ2-7; the D gene is possibly TRBD2 (6 bases). This CDR3 comprises 12 residues. The V gene lost 5 bases and the J gene lost 4 bases, with 9 bases spanning the gap.

The CDR3 reads CASRGPNTGELFF. The CDR3 DNA reads TGTGCCAGCAGGGGACCGAACACCGGGGAGCTGTTTTTT. V is TRBV19 and J is TRBJ2-2, with D perhaps matching TRBD1 (6 bases). The CDR3 length is 13 residues. V lost 9 bases and J lost 0, with 8 bases in between. Germline values: CDR1 LNHDA, CDR2 SQIVND (reference sequence). Full variable domain (remainder filled in from reference TRBV19 and TRBJ2-2): DGGITQSPKYLFRKEGQNVTLSCEQNLNHDAMYWYRQDPGQGLRLIYYSQIVNDFQKGDIAEGYSVSREKKESFPLTVTSAQKNPTAFYLCASRGPNTGELFFGEGSRLTVL.

This clonotype has more than one count but fewer than ten. The chain combines TRBV6-2 or TRBV6-3 with TRBJ1-5, with TRBD1 as a possible D gene (6 bases). Germline CDR1 reads MNHEY; CDR2 reads SVGEGT. The CDR3 length is 16 residues. V was trimmed by 0 bases and J by 0 bases, leaving 9 bases between them. This CDR3 is CASSYSGQFSNQPQHF. CDR3 sequence (DNA): TGTGCCAGCAGTTACTCCGGACAGTTTAGCAATCAGCCCCAGCATTTT.

This clonotype has just a few counts. Being one base from a much bigger clone, this may be a read error. The V call is TRBV7-2, the J call TRBJ2-7; D gene unclear. This CDR3 region has 14 residues. V was clipped by 4 bases and J by 5 bases, with 15 bases between them. CDR1 SGHTA and CDR2 FQGNSA come from the germline V gene. CDR3 sequence (DNA): TGTGCCAGCAGCTCCAATCTGGTTTCCCACGAGCAGTACTTC. It codes for CASSSNLVSHEQYF.

This clonotype was recorded at least ten times. The chain is built from TRBV7-2 and TRBJ2-1; D remains unclear. The V and J ends lost 1 base and 5 bases respectively, with 9 bases between them. In germline, CDR1 is SGHTA, CDR2 FQGNSA. The CDR3 contains 14 residues. CDR3: CASSLVARNNEQFF. The CDR3 nucleotides read TGTGCCAGCAGCTTAGTTGCTAGGAACAATGAGCAGTTCTTC.

This clonotype was counted at least ten times. This chain joins TRBV13 and TRBJ1-1; D ambiguous. V was shortened by 5 bases and J by 4 bases, with 11 bases between the two germline ends. The CDR3 is made up of 13 amino acids. CDR1 PRHDT and CDR2 FYEKMQ come from the germline V gene (reference sequence). CDR3 protein: CASSDGWTTEAFF. The CDR3 coding sequence is TGTGCCAGCAGCGATGGGTGGACCACTGAAGCTTTCTTT.